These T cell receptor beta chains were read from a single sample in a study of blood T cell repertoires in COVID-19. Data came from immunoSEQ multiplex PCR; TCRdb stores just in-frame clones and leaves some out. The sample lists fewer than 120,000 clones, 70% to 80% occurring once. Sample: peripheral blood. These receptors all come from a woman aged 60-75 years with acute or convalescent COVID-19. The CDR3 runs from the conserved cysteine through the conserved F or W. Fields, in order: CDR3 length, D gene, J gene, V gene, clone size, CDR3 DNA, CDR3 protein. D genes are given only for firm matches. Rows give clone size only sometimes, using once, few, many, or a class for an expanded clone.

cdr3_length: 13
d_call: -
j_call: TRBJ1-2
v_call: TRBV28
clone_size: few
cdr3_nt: TGTGCCAGCAGTTACAGGGCGGGTCATGGCTACACCTTC
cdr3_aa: CASSYRAGHGYTF

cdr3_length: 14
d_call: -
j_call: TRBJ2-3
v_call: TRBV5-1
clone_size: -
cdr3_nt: TGCGCCAGCAGCGTTGACTTCCCCACAGATACGCAGTATTTT
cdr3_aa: CASSVDFPTDTQYF

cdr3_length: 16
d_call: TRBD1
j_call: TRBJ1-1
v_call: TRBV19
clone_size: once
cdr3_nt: TGTGCCACCTATTCGAGACAGGGGCGCATGAACACTGAAGCTTTCTTT
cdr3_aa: CATYSRQGRMNTEAFF

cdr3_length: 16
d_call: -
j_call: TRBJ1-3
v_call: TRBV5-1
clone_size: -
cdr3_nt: TGCGCCAGCAGCTTCTCGAGTATGGACACTGGAAACACCATATATTTT
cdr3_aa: CASSFSSMDTGNTIYF

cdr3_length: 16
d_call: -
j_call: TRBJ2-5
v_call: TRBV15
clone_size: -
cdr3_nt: TGTGCCACCAGCAGAGGGATGGTGAGGGTTAGAGAGACCCAGTACTTC
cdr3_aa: CATSRGMVRVRETQYF

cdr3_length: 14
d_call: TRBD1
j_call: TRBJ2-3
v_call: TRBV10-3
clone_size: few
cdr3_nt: TGTGCCATACGTGGACAGGTCTCGGCAGATACGCAGTATTTT
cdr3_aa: CAIRGQVSADTQYF

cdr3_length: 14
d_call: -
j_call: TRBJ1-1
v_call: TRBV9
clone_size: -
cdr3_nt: TGTGCCAGCAGCGTAGCGAACACCGCCACTGAAGCTTTCTTT
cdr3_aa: CASSVANTATEAFF

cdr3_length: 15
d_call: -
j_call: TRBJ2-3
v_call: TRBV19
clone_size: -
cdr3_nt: TGTGCCAGTACCACGTGGGGGCGCGGCACAGATACGCAGTATTTT
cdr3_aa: CASTTWGRGTDTQYF

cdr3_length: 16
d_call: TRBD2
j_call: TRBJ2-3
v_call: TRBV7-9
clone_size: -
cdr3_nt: TGTGCCAGCAGCTTCCGGGCTAGCGGTAGCACAGATACGCAGTATTTT
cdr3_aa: CASSFRASGSTDTQYF

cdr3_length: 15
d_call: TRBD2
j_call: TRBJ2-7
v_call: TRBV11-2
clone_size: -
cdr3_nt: TGTGCCAGCCTCAGAGCGGGGGTTCCCTCCTACGAGCAGTACTTC
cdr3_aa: CASLRAGVPSYEQYF

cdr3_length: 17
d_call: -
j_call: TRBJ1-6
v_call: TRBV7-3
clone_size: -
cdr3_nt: TGTGCCAGCAGCTCTTATAGTCAGGGTACCCCCAGTACACCCCTCCACTTT
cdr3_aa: CASSSYSQGTPSTPLHF

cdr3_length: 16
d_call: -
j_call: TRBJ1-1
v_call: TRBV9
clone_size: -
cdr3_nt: TGTGCCAGCAGCGTCGGGACACAAGATCTGAACACTGAAGCTTTCTTT
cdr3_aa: CASSVGTQDLNTEAFF

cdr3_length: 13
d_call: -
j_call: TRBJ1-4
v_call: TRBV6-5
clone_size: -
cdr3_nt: TGTGCCAGTAACAGGTTCGTTAATGAAAAACTGTTTTTT
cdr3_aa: CASNRFVNEKLFF

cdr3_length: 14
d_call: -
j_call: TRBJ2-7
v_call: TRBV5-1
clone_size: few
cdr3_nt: TGCGCCAGCAGCTTGACAGGCCTCAACTACGAGCAGTACTTC
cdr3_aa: CASSLTGLNYEQYF

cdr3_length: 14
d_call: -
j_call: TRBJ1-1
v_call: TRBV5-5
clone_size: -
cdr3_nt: TGTGCCAGCAGCTTTCCTCCCGGGAACACTGAAGCTTTCTTT
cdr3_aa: CASSFPPGNTEAFF

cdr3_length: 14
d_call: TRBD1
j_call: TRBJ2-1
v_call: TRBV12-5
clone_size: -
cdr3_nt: TGTGCTAGTGGTTCCAACAACAGGGGGAATGAGCAGTTCTTC
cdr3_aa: CASGSNNRGNEQFF

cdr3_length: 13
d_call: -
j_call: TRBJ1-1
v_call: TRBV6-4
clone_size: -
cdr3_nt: TGTGCCAGCAGTGAAGCCCGGGGCACTGAAGCTTTCTTT
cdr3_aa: CASSEARGTEAFF

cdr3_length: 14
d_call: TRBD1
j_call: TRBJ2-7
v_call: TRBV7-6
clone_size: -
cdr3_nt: TGTGCCAGCAGCGGGCCCGGGACAGGGGTCCAACAGTACTTC
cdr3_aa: CASSGPGTGVQQYF

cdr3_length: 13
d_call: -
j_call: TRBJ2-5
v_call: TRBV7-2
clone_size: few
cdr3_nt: TGTGCCAGCAGCCGGGGGACGCCAGAGACCCAGTACTTC
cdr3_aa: CASSRGTPETQYF

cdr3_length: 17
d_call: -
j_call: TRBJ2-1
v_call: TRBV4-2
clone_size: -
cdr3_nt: TGTGCCAGCAGCCAGGCACCCCGGCGGGGGCCCTACAATGAGCAGTTCTTC
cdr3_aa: CASSQAPRRGPYNEQFF

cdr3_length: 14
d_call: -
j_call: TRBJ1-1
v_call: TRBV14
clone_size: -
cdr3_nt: TGTGCCAGCAGCCAAGCCGGCAGGGGCGCTGAAGCTTTCTTT
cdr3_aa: CASSQAGRGAEAFF

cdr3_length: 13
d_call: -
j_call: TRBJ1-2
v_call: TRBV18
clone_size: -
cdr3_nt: TGTGCCAGCTCACCTCAGGGGAACTATGGCTACACCTTC
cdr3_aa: CASSPQGNYGYTF

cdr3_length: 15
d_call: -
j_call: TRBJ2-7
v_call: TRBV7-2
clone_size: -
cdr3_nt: TGTGCCAGCAGCACGTGGACAGCACCCTCCTACGAGCAGTACTTC
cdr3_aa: CASSTWTAPSYEQYF

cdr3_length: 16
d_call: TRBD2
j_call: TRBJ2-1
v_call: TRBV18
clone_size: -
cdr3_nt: TGTGCCAGCTCACCACCGTCGGTAGCGGGGTACAATGAGCAGTTCTTC
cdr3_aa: CASSPPSVAGYNEQFF

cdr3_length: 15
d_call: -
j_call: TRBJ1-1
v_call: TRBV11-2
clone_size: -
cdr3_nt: TGTGCCAGCAGCTTAGATGCGTCTATGAACACTGAAGCTTTCTTT
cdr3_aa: CASSLDASMNTEAFF

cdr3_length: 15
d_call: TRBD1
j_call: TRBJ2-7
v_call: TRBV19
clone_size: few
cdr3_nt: TGTGCCAGTAGTATCGGACAGGCCATGGGCTACGAGCAGTACTTC
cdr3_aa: CASSIGQAMGYEQYF

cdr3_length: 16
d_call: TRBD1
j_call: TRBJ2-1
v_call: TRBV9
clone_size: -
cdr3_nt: TGTGCCAGCAGCCAAGGGGGCGGCCTCTCCTACAATGAGCAGTTCTTC
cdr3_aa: CASSQGGGLSYNEQFF